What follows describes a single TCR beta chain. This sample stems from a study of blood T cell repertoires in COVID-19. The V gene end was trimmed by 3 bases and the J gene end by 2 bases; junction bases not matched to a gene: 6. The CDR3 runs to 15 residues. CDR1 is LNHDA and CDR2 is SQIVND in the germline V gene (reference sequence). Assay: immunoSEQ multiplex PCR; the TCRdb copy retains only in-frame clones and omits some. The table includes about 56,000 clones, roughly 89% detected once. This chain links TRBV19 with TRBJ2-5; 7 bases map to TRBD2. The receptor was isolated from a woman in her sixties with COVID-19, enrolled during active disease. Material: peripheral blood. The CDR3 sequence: CASSMPLAAQETQYF. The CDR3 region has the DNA TGTGCCAGTAGTATGCCCCTAGCGGCACAAGAGACCCAGTACTTC. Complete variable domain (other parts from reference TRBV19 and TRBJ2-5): DGGITQSPKYLFRKEGQNVTLSCEQNLNHDAMYWYRQDPGQGLRLIYYSQIVNDFQKGDIAEGYSVSREKKESFPLTVTSAQKNPTAFYLCASSMPLAAQETQYFGPGTRLLVL.